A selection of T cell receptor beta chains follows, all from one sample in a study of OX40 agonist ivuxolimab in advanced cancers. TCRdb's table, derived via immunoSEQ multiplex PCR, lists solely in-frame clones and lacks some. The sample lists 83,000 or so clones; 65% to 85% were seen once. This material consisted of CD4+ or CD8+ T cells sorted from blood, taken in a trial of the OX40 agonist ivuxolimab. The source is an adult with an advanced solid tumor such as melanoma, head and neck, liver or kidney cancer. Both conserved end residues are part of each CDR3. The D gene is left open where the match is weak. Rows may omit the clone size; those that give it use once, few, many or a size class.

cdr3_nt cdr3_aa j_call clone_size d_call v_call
TGTGCCAGCAGTTTACCTAGGGCTGGCTACACCTTC CASSLPRAGYTF TRBJ1-2 . . TRBV28
TGTGCCAGCAGCCCGGGGGGGAATGAGCAGTTCTTC CASSPGGNEQFF TRBJ2-1 few TRBD2 TRBV7-8
TGTGCCACCAGCACAGTGCCGACTGCAACTAATGAAAAACTGTTTTTT CATSTVPTATNEKLFF TRBJ1-4 . . TRBV15
TGTGCCAGCAGCGTAGGTACGACAGGGGCGTCCTACAATGAGCAGTTCTTC CASSVGTTGASYNEQFF TRBJ2-1 . TRBD1 TRBV13
TGTGCCAGCGGTAAGAATGAGCAGTTCTTC CASGKNEQFF TRBJ2-1 . . TRBV7-6
TGTGCCAGCAGCCCCCGAGTGAACACTGAAGCTTTCTTT CASSPRVNTEAFF TRBJ1-1 . . TRBV9
TGTGCCAGCAGCTTACAATCCGGCCGGTGGGGCACAGATACGCAGTATTTT CASSLQSGRWGTDTQYF TRBJ2-3 . . TRBV7-2
TGTGCCAGCAGACCCTCGGGAGGGAGCGAGACCCAGTACTTC CASRPSGGSETQYF TRBJ2-5 . TRBD2 TRBV6-6
TGTGCCAGCAGCTCCTCTAGAGATACGCAGTATTTT CASSSSRDTQYF TRBJ2-3 . . TRBV7-3
TGCGCCAGCAGCGACTCGTGGGGGCCTGGGTTCTTC CASSDSWGPGFF TRBJ2-1 once . TRBV5-1
TGTGCCAGTGGCCAGACAGGTGGGGCCAACGTCCTGACTTTC CASGQTGGANVLTF TRBJ2-6 . . TRBV19
TGCAGCGTTGAAGGGAGCCTGAACACTGAAGCTTTCTTT CSVEGSLNTEAFF TRBJ1-1 few . TRBV29-1
TGTGCCAGCGCCTTTGCGGGCCGCGACGATACGCAGTATTTT CASAFAGRDDTQYF TRBJ2-3 . . TRBV11-2
TGTGCCAGCAGCTCACAAGGCATGGATTTCTTT CASSSQGMDFF TRBJ1-1 . . TRBV7-9
TGTGCCAGCAGTGGGGATAGCTCCTACAATGAGCAGTTCTTC CASSGDSSYNEQFF TRBJ2-1 . . TRBV2
TGCGCCAGCAGCCTTGGACAGGGGGCGGGCGCCTACGAGCAGTACTTC CASSLGQGAGAYEQYF TRBJ2-7 . TRBD1 TRBV4-1
TGTGCCAGTAGTCTACAGGGGGCGCACACTGAAGCTTTCTTT CASSLQGAHTEAFF TRBJ1-1 few TRBD1 TRBV19